Presented here are 29 T cell receptor beta chains from one specimen sequenced in a study of cytomegalovirus exposure and HLA in healthy donors. The PCR had 60 Vbeta and 13 Jbeta primers. This table comes from immunoSEQ multiplex PCR, and its TCRdb copy is limited to in-frame clones, with some not included. Of tens of thousands of clones listed, about half are singletons. The specimen sequenced was PBMCs. These receptors were obtained from a woman in her thirties or forties in good health and CMV-seropositive.

V and J are TRBV18 and TRBJ2-3; TRBD1 matches 10 bases. Looked up from germline, CDR1 is KGHSH and CDR2 is LQKENI. J lost 3 bases, V lost 6 bases, and 6 bases had no gene match. The CDR3 is made up of 15 amino acids. The CDR3 spells CASSQTGQGTDTQYF. Here the CDR3 DNA reads TGTGCCAGCTCGCAAACGGGACAGGGGACAGATACGCAGTATTTT.

A few counts support this clone. This chain connects TRBV18 to TRBJ2-7, with 8 bases aligning to TRBD1. Germline CDR1 and CDR2: KGHSH and LQKENI. CDR3 size: 17 residues. Trimming at V came to 3 bases and at J to 2 bases, leaving 12 bases not matched to a gene. CDR3 bases: TGTGCCAGCTCACCTCTTCCTTGGACAGGGCTTACCTACGAGCAGTACTTC. This translates into CASSPLPWTGLTYEQYF.

The chain has TRBV4-1 and TRBJ2-1; 14 positions match TRBD2. V was pared by 1 base and J by 4 bases, with 6 bases of the junction left unmatched. CDR1 MGHRA and CDR2 YSYEKL come from the germline V gene. The CDR3 runs to 18 residues. The CDR3 coding sequence is TGCGCCAGCAGCCAAGGACTAGCGGGGGGGTCCCGGTACAATGAGCAGTTCTTC. It is translated as CASSQGLAGGSRYNEQFF.

The chain is built from TRBV5-1 and TRBJ2-1, with 8 bases fitting TRBD2. The CDR3 is made up of 13 amino acids. Germline lookup yields CDR1 SGHRS and CDR2 YFSETQ. V trimming: 4 bases; J trimming: 5 bases; junction bases outside the gene matches: 2. The DNA for the CDR3 is TGCGCCAGCAGCCCCGGGGGGGACAATGAGCAGTTCTTC. Its protein is CASSPGGDNEQFF. Drawing the rest from reference TRBV5-1 and TRBJ2-1, the complete variable domain is KAGVTQTPRYLIKTRGQQVTLSCSPISGHRSVSWYQQTPGQGLQFLFEYFSETQRNKGNFPGRFSGRQFSNSRSEMNVSTLELGDSALYLCASSPGGDNEQFFGPGTRLTVL.

The J gene is TRBJ2-5, the V gene TRBV21-1; the table's TRBD2 call for D was not verified on the DNA. The J call may not be correct, given that the DNA end is closer to TRBJ2-7. TRBV21-1 is described as a pseudogene. The CDR3 spans 15 residues. The CDR3 nucleotides are TGTGCCAGCAGCCGTCAGCGGGGGGGCCTCTACGAGCAGTACTTC. Protein product: CASSRQRGGLYEQYF.

By frequency in the sample, this clone is medium-sized. The V call is TRBV4-1, the J call TRBJ2-1; 8 bases fit TRBD2. The CDR3 consists of 16 residues. CDR1 is MGHRA, CDR2 YSYEKL, per germline. The V segment lost 0 bases and the J segment 1 base; nucleotides outside the gene matches: 2. CDR3 region: CASSQDGGGSYNEQFF. CDR3 bases: TGCGCCAGCAGCCAAGACGGCGGGGGGTCCTACAATGAGCAGTTCTTC.

This clone has a handful of counts. This sequence joins TRBV4-1 and TRBJ1-6; no firm D call. V gave up 0 bases and J gave up 0 bases, with 15 bases separating them. Looked up from germline, CDR1 is MGHRA and CDR2 is YSYEKL. The CDR3 is 19 amino acids. CDR3 nucleotides: TGCGCCAGCAGCCAAGATCGGTTGAGTGCCGGCTCCTATAATTCACCCCTCCACTTT. Amino acid sequence: CASSQDRLSAGSYNSPLHF.

The chain combines TRBV30 with TRBJ2-7; D is ambiguous. The CDR3 spans 11 residues. Trimming shortened V by 0 bases and J by 5 bases, and 5 bases separated the two germline ends. Germline CDR1 reads GTSNPN; CDR2 reads SVGIG (reference sequence). The CDR3 coding sequence is TGTGCCTGGAGTGTAGCCCACGAGCAGTACTTC. Protein: CAWSVAHEQYF.

The chain combines TRBV28 with TRBJ1-3, with a tentative D call TRBD1 (5 bases). With 6 bases removed from V and 0 bases from J, the gap between germline ends came to 12 bases. This CDR3 comprises 15 residues. The germline V gene has CDR1 MDHEN and CDR2 SYDVKM. The CDR3 spells CASSRRALSGNTIYF. DNA for the CDR3: TGTGCCAGCAGCCGCAGGGCACTCTCTGGAAACACCATATATTTT.

The J gene is TRBJ2-7, the V gene TRBV5-6; D gene unclear. Germline values: CDR1 SGHDT, CDR2 YYEEEE. Deletions cut 2 bases from V and 2 bases from J, with 11 bases between. This CDR3 is built from 14 residues. Written as DNA, the CDR3 is TGTGCCAGCAGCTTATTCGGCGGAGCCTACGAGCAGTACTTC. Translated: CASSLFGGAYEQYF.

The gene calls are TRBV29-1 and TRBJ2-3; 8 nucleotides align to TRBD2. CDR1 and CDR2 (germline): SQVTM, ANQGSEA. The CDR3 extends over 16 amino acids. V shed 1 base and J 1 base; nucleotides not matched to a gene: 7. CDR3 loop: CSVEGVRAGGTDTQYF. The CDR3 nucleotides read TGCAGCGTTGAAGGGGTCCGAGCGGGAGGCACAGATACGCAGTATTTT.

The chain recombines TRBV5-1 with TRBJ2-1; 7 nucleotides match TRBD2. CDR3 size: 13 residues. Germline CDR1 and CDR2: SGHRS and YFSETQ. J gave up 7 bases and V 0 bases, and 1 base lay outside the gene matches. This CDR3 is CASSLASGNEQFF. The DNA of the CDR3 is TGCGCCAGCAGCTTGGCTAGCGGTAATGAGCAGTTCTTC. The whole variable domain, remainder taken from reference TRBV5-1 and TRBJ2-1, is KAGVTQTPRYLIKTRGQQVTLSCSPISGHRSVSWYQQTPGQGLQFLFEYFSETQRNKGNFPGRFSGRQFSNSRSEMNVSTLELGDSALYLCASSLASGNEQFFGPGTRLTVL.

This clone was seen only a few times. V is TRBV7-8 and J is TRBJ2-1; 8 bases map to TRBD2. Germline CDR1 is SGHVS and CDR2 is FQNEAQ. The V segment lost 5 bases and the J segment 7 bases; nucleotides outside the gene matches: 16. CDR3 length: 17 residues. CDR3 sequence (DNA): TGTGCCAGCAGCACGCCGAAGAGCGGGAGTTTTTGGAATGAGCAGTTCTTC. Residues: CASSTPKSGSFWNEQFF.

The V gene is TRBV5-1, the J gene TRBJ1-1; the D is unclear. The CDR3 sequence is 14 residues long. V lost 0 bases and J lost 2, with 8 bases in between. Germline V gene lookup returns CDR1 SGHRS and CDR2 YFSETQ. The CDR3 sequence: CASSLAQTNTEAFF. CDR3 nucleotides: TGCGCCAGCAGCTTGGCCCAGACAAACACTGAAGCTTTCTTT.

The gene calls are TRBV11-2 and TRBJ2-3, with a possible D match to TRBD2 (7 bases). Trimming took 3 bases from V and 3 from J, leaving 16 bases between them. The CDR3 runs to 16 residues. Germline lookup yields CDR1 SGHAT and CDR2 FQNNGV. The CDR3 nucleotides are TGTGCCAGCAGCTTGGAGAGGGGGAGGGCGACAGATACGCAGTATTTT. Translated: CASSLERGRATDTQYF.

This clone was counted between two and nine times. V and J are TRBV2 and TRBJ2-7, with 9 bases matching TRBD1. Germline V gene lookup returns CDR1 SNHLY and CDR2 FYNNEI. The CDR3 runs 15 residues. The V gene end was trimmed by 6 bases and the J gene end by 1 base; junction bases not matched to a gene: 7. The CDR3 protein is CASSPRQGVSYEQYF. The CDR3 DNA reads as TGTGCCAGCAGCCCCAGACAGGGGGTGTCCTACGAGCAGTACTTC.

V gene TRBV7-6 combines with J gene TRBJ1-5; D is perhaps TRBD1 (5 bases). The CDR3 is made up of 17 amino acids. Looked up from germline, CDR1 is SGHVS and CDR2 is FNYEAQ. Between the trimmed V and J ends, which lost 4 bases and 0 bases, there was a span of 16 bases. The CDR3 DNA reads as TGTGCCAGCAGCTCAGGTCCCAACAGGTATAGCAATCAGCCCCAGCATTTT. This codes for CASSSGPNRYSNQPQHF.

The genes are TRBV6-5 and TRBJ1-1; unclear D gene. The CDR3 is 14 residues long. V was trimmed by 7 bases and J by 5 bases, leaving 17 bases between them. Germline lookup yields CDR1 MNHEY and CDR2 SVGAGI. The CDR3 loop is CASTPQWRDTEAFF. DNA for the CDR3: TGTGCCAGCACCCCACAGTGGAGGGATACTGAAGCTTTCTTT.

The gene calls are TRBV7-2 and TRBJ1-2, with a tentative D call TRBD1 (5 bases). CDR3 length: 14 amino acids. CDR1 and CDR2 from the germline V gene are SGHTA and FQGNSA. Trimming shortened V by 2 bases and J by 3 bases, and 10 bases separated the two germline ends. CDR3 loop: CASSLLLQDYGYTF. Here the CDR3 DNA reads TGTGCCAGCAGCTTACTTTTACAGGACTATGGCTACACCTTC.

V usage is TRBV30 and J usage is TRBJ1-2; TRBD1 might be the D (6 bases). The CDR3 runs 15 residues. Germline V gives CDR1 GTSNPN, CDR2 SVGIG (reference sequence). V dropped 4 bases and J dropped 1 base, with 16 bases sitting between them. CDR3 residues: CAWIRTAHLNYGYTF. The CDR3 DNA follows: TGTGCCTGGATACGGACAGCGCACCTTAACTATGGCTACACCTTC.

In its sample, this clone was seen a few times. V and J are TRBV11-2 and TRBJ1-4, with D possibly matching TRBD1 (6 bases). The CDR3 length is 16 residues. V lost 4 bases and J 3 bases, leaving 15 bases between the germline ends. Germline loops: CDR1 SGHAT, CDR2 FQNNGV. The CDR3 loop is CASSYRQAAANEKLFF. The CDR3, as DNA: TGTGCCAGCAGCTACCGACAGGCCGCAGCTAATGAAAAACTGTTTTTT.

The gene calls are TRBV6-1 and TRBJ1-1; 9 nucleotides line up with TRBD1. The CDR3 totals 14 residues. V gave up 10 bases and J gave up 5 bases; unmatched junction bases: 11. CDR1 MNHNS and CDR2 SASEGT come from the germline V gene. The CDR3 sequence is CATTGQGWMTEAFF. The CDR3 nucleotides are TGTGCCACCACCGGACAGGGGTGGATGACTGAAGCTTTCTTT.

The gene calls are TRBV19 and TRBJ1-2; 8 bases match TRBD1. CDR3 length equals 13 residues. The V segment lost 5 bases and the J segment 4 bases; nucleotides outside the gene matches: 3. Germline V gene data show CDR1 as LNHDA and CDR2 as SQIVND (reference sequence). CDR3 bases: TGTGCCAGTAGTGTGACAGGGGCCTATGGCTACACCTTC. Translated, it gives CASSVTGAYGYTF.

The CDR3 sequence is CACQAGTGGGWTEAFF. The CDR3 DNA sequence: TGTGCCTGCCAGGCCGGGACAGGGGGCGGATGGACTGAAGCTTTCTTT. The genes are TRBV30 and TRBJ1-1; 12 bases are shared with TRBD1. The CDR3 has 16 residues. V dropped 6 bases and J dropped 5; count of bases not matched to a gene: 13. Germline V gives CDR1 GTSNPN, CDR2 SVGIG (reference sequence).

This clone was found a few times. The chain uses TRBV2 and TRBJ2-1; 9 bases fit TRBD2. The CDR3 extends over 14 amino acids. V shed 10 bases, J shed 5 bases, and the junction held 9 bases outside the gene matches. From germline, CDR1 is SNHLY and CDR2 FYNNEI. CDR3 in amino acids: CATLGGGANNEQFF. CDR3 nucleotides: TGTGCCACCCTTGGCGGGGGGGCTAACAATGAGCAGTTCTTC.

The rearrangement links TRBV7-2 to TRBJ2-7; 9 bases map to TRBD1. The ends lost 5 bases at V and 3 bases at J; junction bases unmatched: 8. Looked up from germline, CDR1 is SGHTA and CDR2 is FQGNSA. CDR3 size: 15 residues. This chain's CDR3 is CASSDRDRVGYEQYF. Written as DNA, the CDR3 is TGTGCCAGCAGCGACCGGGACAGGGTAGGCTACGAGCAGTACTTC.

By share, this clone ranks as medium-sized. This chain links TRBV7-6 with TRBJ2-3; 9 bases match TRBD1. This CDR3 contains 15 residues. Germline V gene data show CDR1 as SGHVS and CDR2 as FNYEAQ. V shed 0 bases and J 7 bases; nucleotides not matched to a gene: 5. The CDR3 DNA reads TGTGCCAGCAGCTTAGCAGGGACAGGGATCAATACGCAGTATTTT. This codes for CASSLAGTGINTQYF.

The chain uses TRBV11-2 and TRBJ2-7; no firm D call. CDR3 length: 15 residues. Germline V gene data show CDR1 as SGHAT and CDR2 as FQNNGV. V was trimmed by 0 bases and J by 4 bases, leaving 13 bases between them. CDR3 loop: CASSLDPLKTYEQYF. DNA of the CDR3: TGTGCCAGCAGCTTAGATCCCCTTAAGACTTACGAGCAGTACTTC.

The chain uses TRBV28 and TRBJ1-1; D is possibly TRBD1 (6 bases). Trimming removed 7 bases from V and 1 base from J, with 16 bases in between. In germline, CDR1 is MDHEN, CDR2 SYDVKM. The CDR3 runs 15 residues. The CDR3 sequence: CASTFTGMRNTEAFF. The DNA for the CDR3 is TGTGCCAGCACCTTCACAGGGATGAGGAACACTGAAGCTTTCTTT.